Following are 15 T cell receptor beta chains from one sample sequenced in a study of cytomegalovirus exposure and HLA in healthy donors. The PCR employed 60 Vbeta primers together with 13 Jbeta primers. Generated by immunoSEQ multiplex PCR, the TCRdb table keeps only in-frame clones and is missing some. The profile shows hundreds of thousands of clones, approximately 84% of them singletons. Sequences were obtained from PBMCs. Receptor source: a girl aged 2 to 10 in good health and CMV-seronegative.

The chain links TRBV6-5 to TRBJ2-1, with 9 bases that match TRBD1. Germline CDR1 MNHEY, CDR2 SVGAGI. This CDR3 has 14 residues. V was pared by 6 bases and J by 7 bases, with 7 bases of the junction left unmatched. CDR3 in DNA: TGTGCCAGCAGCCGGGACAGGGCTCCAAATGAGCAGTTCTTC. Residues: CASSRDRAPNEQFF.

The rearrangement uses TRBV7-9 and TRBJ1-2; 7 bases agree with TRBD1. The CDR3 length is 16 residues. With 5 bases clipped from V and 0 bases from J, the junction kept 9 bases outside the gene matches. Germline CDR1 reads SEHNR; CDR2 reads FQNEAQ (reference sequence). The CDR3, as DNA: TGTGCCAGCAGCCCGACCACCGGACAGGCTAACTATGGCTACACCTTC. Translation: CASSPTTGQANYGYTF.

The chain recombines TRBV9 with TRBJ2-5, with TRBD1 matching over 10 bases. The CDR3 covers 17 residues. The germline gives CDR1 SGDLS, CDR2 YYNGEE. Trimming removed 0 bases from V and 5 bases from J; junction bases left unmatched: 10. The CDR3 reads CASSVEIGQGVMETQYF. As DNA, the CDR3 is TGTGCCAGCAGCGTAGAGATAGGACAGGGGGTGATGGAGACCCAGTACTTC.

The rearrangement links TRBV10-3 to TRBJ1-2, with a possible D match to TRBD1 (5 bases). Trimming shortened V by 5 bases and J by 3 bases, and 13 bases separated the two germline ends. The germline CDR1 and CDR2 sequences are ENHRY and SYGVKD. The CDR3 is 14 residues long. CDR3: CAISNDGGDYGYTF. The CDR3 bases are TGTGCCATCAGTAATGACGGGGGAGACTATGGCTACACCTTC.

The chain joins TRBV18 to TRBJ2-7; TRBD1 aligns across 7 bases. Germline V gives CDR1 KGHSH, CDR2 LQKENI. V gave up 3 bases and J gave up 2 bases; unmatched junction bases: 1. This CDR3 is 13 amino acids long. The DNA for the CDR3 is TGTGCCAGCTCACCCGACAGGGCCTACGAGCAGTACTTC. It yields the protein CASSPDRAYEQYF.

This clone was recorded only once. The gene calls are TRBV7-9 and TRBJ2-7, with 10 positions matching TRBD2. This CDR3 region has 16 residues. In germline, CDR1 is SEHNR, CDR2 FQNEAQ (reference sequence). With 2 bases clipped from V and 5 bases from J, the junction kept 9 bases outside the gene matches. CDR3 loop: CASSLLPGLATHEQYF. The CDR3 DNA reads as TGTGCCAGCAGCTTACTCCCGGGACTAGCGACCCACGAGCAGTACTTC.

V is TRBV4-1 and J is TRBJ1-6; D may be TRBD1 (6 bases). Trimming took off 3 bases at V and 9 bases at J, with 15 bases between the two ends. The CDR3 totals 15 residues. The germline CDR1 and CDR2 sequences are MGHRA and YSYEKL. This CDR3 is CASSHTDSRGSPLHF. CDR3 nucleotide sequence: TGCGCCAGCAGCCACACGGACAGCAGAGGTTCACCCCTCCACTTT.

The CDR3 DNA sequence: TGTGCCACCTCAGGGGTCGAGGCTGGAAACACCATATATTTT. It is translated as CATSGVEAGNTIYF. The chain has TRBV6-6 and TRBJ1-3, with TRBD1 as a possible D gene (6 bases). Trimming removed 10 bases at V and 2 bases at J, with 15 bases between. The CDR3 extends over 14 amino acids. Looked up from germline, CDR1 is MNHNY and CDR2 is SVGAGI (reference sequence).

The V call is TRBV27, the J call TRBJ1-1; 12 nucleotides line up with TRBD1. V was pared by 6 bases and J by 1 base, with 9 bases of the junction left unmatched. This CDR3 contains 17 residues. Germline assignment: CDR1 MNHEY and CDR2 SMNVEV (reference sequence). DNA of the CDR3: TGTGCCAGCAGCCGTACCGGGACAGGGGGCGCGAACACTGAAGCTTTCTTT. Translation: CASSRTGTGGANTEAFF.

The rearrangement links TRBV5-8 to TRBJ1-2; 9 bases match TRBD1. V dropped 3 bases and J dropped 2; count of bases not matched to a gene: 2. There are 14 residues in the CDR3. Germline CDR1 and CDR2: SGHTS and YDEGEE. CDR3: CASSWGTGNYGYTF. Written as DNA, the CDR3 is TGTGCCAGCAGCTGGGGGACAGGGAACTATGGCTACACCTTC.

The rearrangement joins TRBV6-6 to TRBJ2-5; weak D call: TRBD2 (7 bases). CDR1 and CDR2 (germline): MNHNY, SVGAGI (reference sequence). The CDR3 consists of 14 residues. V lost 6 bases and J 4 bases, leaving 15 bases between the germline ends. The DNA for the CDR3 is TGTGCCAGCAGCATCGGGGGGCCAAGAGAGACCCAGTACTTC. Translation: CASSIGGPRETQYF.

The chain is built from TRBV5-1 and TRBJ2-1; no clear D gene. The CDR3 has 15 amino acids. V was trimmed by 0 bases and J by 4 bases, leaving 11 bases between them. CDR1 is SGHRS, CDR2 YFSETQ, per germline. The CDR3, as DNA: TGCGCCAGCAGCTTGGCGACTGTCCGATACAATGAGCAGTTCTTC. Its translation: CASSLATVRYNEQFF. The full variable domain, with the rest looked up from reference TRBV5-1 and TRBJ2-1, is KAGVTQTPRYLIKTRGQQVTLSCSPISGHRSVSWYQQTPGQGLQFLFEYFSETQRNKGNFPGRFSGRQFSNSRSEMNVSTLELGDSALYLCASSLATVRYNEQFFGPGTRLTVL.

V gene TRBV11-2 combines with J gene TRBJ2-5; TRBD2 matches 7 bases. Trimming removed 0 bases from V and 1 base from J; junction bases left unmatched: 5. Per germline, CDR1 SGHAT and CDR2 FQNNGV. CDR3 length: 16 residues. The CDR3 DNA reads as TGTGCCAGCAGCTTAGATCGCCCTAGCGGCCAAGAGACCCAGTACTTC. This sequence encodes CASSLDRPSGQETQYF.

The chain combines TRBV29-1 with TRBJ2-5, with 8 bases that match TRBD2. V lost 7 bases and J lost 5; bases outside the gene matches: 6. Germline CDR1 SQVTM, CDR2 ANQGSEA. CDR3 size: 12 residues. For the CDR3, the DNA is TGCAGCGCCGGGACTAGTTGGGAGACCCAGTACTTC. It is translated as CSAGTSWETQYF.

This clone appeared once. The chain couples TRBV18 to TRBJ2-7; 11 nucleotides match TRBD2. The germline V gene has CDR1 KGHSH and CDR2 LQKENI. With V trimmed by 3 bases and J by 3 bases, 4 bases remained unmatched. This CDR3 is built from 15 residues. CDR3 coding DNA: TGTGCCAGCTCACCGACTAGCGGGGCGCTCTACGAGCAGTACTTC. Protein sequence: CASSPTSGALYEQYF.